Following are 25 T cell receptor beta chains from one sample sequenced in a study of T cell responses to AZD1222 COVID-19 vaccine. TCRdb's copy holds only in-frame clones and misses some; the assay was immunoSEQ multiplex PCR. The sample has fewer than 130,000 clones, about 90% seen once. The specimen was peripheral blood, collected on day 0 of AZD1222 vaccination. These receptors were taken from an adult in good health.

The CDR3 loop is CASSQDRNIQYF. The DNA for the CDR3 is TGTGCCAGCAGCCAAGATAGGAACATTCAGTACTTC. This chain joins TRBV4-2 and TRBJ2-4; D ambiguous. CDR3 length equals 12 residues. Germline CDR1 and CDR2: LGHNA and YNFKEQ. Trimming pared 0 bases from V and 7 bases from J, leaving 4 bases between.

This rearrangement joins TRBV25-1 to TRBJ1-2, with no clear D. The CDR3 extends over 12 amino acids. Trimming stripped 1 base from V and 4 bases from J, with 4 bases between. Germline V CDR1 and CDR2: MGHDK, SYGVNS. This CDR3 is CASSEWGYGYTF. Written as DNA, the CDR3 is TGTGCCAGCAGTGAATGGGGCTATGGCTACACCTTC.

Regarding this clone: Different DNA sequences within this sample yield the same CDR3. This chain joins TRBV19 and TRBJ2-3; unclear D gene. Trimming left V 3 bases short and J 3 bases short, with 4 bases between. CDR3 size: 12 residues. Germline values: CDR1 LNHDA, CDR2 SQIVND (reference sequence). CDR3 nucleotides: TGTGCCAGTAGTATGGGTACAGATACGCAGTATTTT. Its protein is CASSMGTDTQYF. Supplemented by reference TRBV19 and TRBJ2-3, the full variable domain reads DGGITQSPKYLFRKEGQNVTLSCEQNLNHDAMYWYRQDPGQGLRLIYYSQIVNDFQKGDIAEGYSVSREKKESFPLTVTSAQKNPTAFYLCASSMGTDTQYFGPGTRLTVL.

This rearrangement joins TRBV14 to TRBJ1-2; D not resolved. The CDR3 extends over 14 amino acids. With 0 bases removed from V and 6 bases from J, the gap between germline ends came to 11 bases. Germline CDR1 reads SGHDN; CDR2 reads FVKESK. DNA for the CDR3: TGTGCCAGCAGCCAAGATCAAAGGTGGAATGGCTACACCTTC. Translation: CASSQDQRWNGYTF.

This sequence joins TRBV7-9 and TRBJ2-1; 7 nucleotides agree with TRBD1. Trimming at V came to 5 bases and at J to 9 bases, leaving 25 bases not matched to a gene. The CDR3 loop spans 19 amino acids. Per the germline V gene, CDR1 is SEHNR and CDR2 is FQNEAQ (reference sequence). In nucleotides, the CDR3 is TGTGCCAGCAGCACTTCATATCTACCCGGGGCAGGGGGAGATGTTGAGCAGTTCTTC. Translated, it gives CASSTSYLPGAGGDVEQFF.

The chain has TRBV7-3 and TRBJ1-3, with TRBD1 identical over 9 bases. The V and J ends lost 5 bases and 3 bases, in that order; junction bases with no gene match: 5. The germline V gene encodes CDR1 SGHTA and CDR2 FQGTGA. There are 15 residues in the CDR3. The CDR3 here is CASSPGTGNGNTIYF. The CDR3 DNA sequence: TGTGCCAGCAGCCCCGGGACAGGGAATGGAAACACCATATATTTT.

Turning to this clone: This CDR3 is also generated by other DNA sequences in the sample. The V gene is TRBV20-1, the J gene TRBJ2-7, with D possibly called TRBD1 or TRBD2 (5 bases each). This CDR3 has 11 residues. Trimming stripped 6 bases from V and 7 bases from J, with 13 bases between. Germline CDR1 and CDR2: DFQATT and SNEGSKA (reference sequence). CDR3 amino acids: CSARGAGEQYF. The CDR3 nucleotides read TGCAGTGCCCGAGGGGCAGGGGAGCAGTACTTC.

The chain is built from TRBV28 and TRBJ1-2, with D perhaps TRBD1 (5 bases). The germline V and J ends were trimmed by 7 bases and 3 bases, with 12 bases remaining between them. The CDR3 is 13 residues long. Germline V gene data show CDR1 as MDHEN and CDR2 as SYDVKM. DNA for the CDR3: TGTGCCAGCATGGCCGGGACGGACTATGGCTACACCTTC. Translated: CASMAGTDYGYTF.

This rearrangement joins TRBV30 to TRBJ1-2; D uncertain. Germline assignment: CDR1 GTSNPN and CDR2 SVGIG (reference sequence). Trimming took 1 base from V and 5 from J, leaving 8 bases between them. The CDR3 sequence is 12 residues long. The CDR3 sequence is CAWSGQRYGYTF. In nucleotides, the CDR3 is TGTGCCTGGAGTGGCCAGAGGTATGGCTACACCTTC.

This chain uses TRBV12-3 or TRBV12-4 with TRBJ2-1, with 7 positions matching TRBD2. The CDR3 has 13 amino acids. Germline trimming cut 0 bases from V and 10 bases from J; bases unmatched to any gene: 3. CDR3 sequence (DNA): TGTGCCAGCAGTTTAGCGGAGCGGGGAGAGCAGTTCTTC. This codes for CASSLAERGEQFF.

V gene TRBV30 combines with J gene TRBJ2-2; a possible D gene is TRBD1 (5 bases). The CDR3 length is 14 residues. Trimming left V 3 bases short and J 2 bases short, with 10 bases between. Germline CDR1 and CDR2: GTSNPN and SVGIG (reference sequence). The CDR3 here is CAWSVRGNTGELFF. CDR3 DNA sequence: TGTGCCTGGAGCGTTAGGGGCAACACCGGGGAGCTGTTTTTT.

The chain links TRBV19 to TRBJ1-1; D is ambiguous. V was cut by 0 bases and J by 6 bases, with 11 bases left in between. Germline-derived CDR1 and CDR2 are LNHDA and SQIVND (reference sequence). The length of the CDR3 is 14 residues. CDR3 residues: CASSIDRGQAEAFF. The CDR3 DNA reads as TGTGCCAGTAGTATAGACCGGGGTCAGGCTGAAGCTTTCTTT.

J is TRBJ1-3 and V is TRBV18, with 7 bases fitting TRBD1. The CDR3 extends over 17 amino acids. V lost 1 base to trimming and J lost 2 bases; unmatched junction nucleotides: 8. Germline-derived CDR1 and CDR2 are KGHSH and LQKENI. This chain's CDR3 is CASSPQAQGLTGNTIYF. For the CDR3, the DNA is TGTGCCAGCTCACCACAAGCACAGGGGTTAACTGGAAACACCATATATTTT.

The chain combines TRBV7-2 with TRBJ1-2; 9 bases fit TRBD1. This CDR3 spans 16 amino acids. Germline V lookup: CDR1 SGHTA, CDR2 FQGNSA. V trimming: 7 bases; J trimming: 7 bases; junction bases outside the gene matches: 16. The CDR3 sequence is CASKDPGTGSLGGYTF. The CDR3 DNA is TGTGCCAGCAAGGATCCGGGGACAGGGTCCCTTGGTGGCTACACCTTC. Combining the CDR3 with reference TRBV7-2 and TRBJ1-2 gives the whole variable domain GAGVSQSPSNKVTEKGKDVELRCDPISGHTALYWYRQSLGQGLEFLIYFQGNSAPDKSGLPSDRFSAERTGGSVSTLTIQRTQQEDSAVYLCASKDPGTGSLGGYTFGSGTRLTVV.

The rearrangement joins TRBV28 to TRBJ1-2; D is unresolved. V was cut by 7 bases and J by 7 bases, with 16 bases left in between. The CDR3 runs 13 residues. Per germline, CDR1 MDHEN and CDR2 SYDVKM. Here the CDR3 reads CASTLDNNSGYTF. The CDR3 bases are TGTGCCAGCACCCTCGACAACAATTCTGGCTACACCTTC.

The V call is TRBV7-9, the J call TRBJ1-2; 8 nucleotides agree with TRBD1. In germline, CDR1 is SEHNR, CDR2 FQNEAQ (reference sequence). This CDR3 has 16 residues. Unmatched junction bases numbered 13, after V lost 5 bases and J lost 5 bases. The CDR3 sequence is CASSASPGTGHYGYTF. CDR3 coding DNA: TGTGCCAGCAGCGCGAGTCCCGGGACAGGCCATTATGGCTACACCTTC.

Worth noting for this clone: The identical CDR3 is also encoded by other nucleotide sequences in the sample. The CDR3 nucleotides are TGTGCCAGCAGCTCAGGACAGGGCTTCTATAATTCACCCCTCCACTTT. This translates into CASSSGQGFYNSPLHF. The chain carries TRBV7-9 and TRBJ1-6; 8 bases are shared with TRBD1. Germline CDR1 and CDR2: SEHNR and FQNEAQ (reference sequence). Trimming took 4 bases from V and 3 from J; bases not matched to a gene: 5. This CDR3 is built from 16 residues.

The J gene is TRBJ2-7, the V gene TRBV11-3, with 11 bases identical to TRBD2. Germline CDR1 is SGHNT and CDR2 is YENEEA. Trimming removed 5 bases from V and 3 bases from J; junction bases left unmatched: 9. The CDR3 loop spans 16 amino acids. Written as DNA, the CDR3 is TGTGCCAGCAGCCTGCACCTAGCGGGGGGTTACTACGAGCAGTACTTC. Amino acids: CASSLHLAGGYYEQYF.

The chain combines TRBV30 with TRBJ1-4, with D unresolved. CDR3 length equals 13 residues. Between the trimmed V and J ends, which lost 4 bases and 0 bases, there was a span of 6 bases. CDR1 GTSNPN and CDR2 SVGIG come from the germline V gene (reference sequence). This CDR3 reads CAWNGATNEKLFF. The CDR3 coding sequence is TGTGCCTGGAACGGAGCAACTAATGAAAAACTGTTTTTT.

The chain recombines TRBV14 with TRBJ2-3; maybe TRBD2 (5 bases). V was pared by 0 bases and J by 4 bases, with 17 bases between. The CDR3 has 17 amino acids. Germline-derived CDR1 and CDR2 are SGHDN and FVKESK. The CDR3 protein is CASSQEVWITSPDTQYF. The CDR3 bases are TGTGCCAGCAGCCAAGAGGTTTGGATTACTAGTCCAGATACGCAGTATTTT.

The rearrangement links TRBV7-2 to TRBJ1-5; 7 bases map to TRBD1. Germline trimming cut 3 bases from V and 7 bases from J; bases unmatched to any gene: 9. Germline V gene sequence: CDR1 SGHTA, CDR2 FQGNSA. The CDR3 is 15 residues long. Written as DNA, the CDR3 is TGTGCCAGCAGCTTTAGGGGACAGATACGGCAGCCCCAGCATTTT. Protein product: CASSFRGQIRQPQHF.

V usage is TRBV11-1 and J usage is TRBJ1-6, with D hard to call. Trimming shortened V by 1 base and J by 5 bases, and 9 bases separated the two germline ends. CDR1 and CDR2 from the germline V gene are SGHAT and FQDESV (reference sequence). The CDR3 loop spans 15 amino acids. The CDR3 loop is CASSLGSQNNSPLHF. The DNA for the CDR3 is TGTGCCAGCAGCTTAGGCTCCCAGAATAATTCACCCCTCCACTTT.

CDR3 protein: CTSSQVRVGNQPQHF. For the CDR3, the DNA is TGCACCAGCAGCCAAGTCAGGGTTGGCAATCAGCCCCAGCATTTT. The chain uses TRBV1 and TRBJ1-5; the table assigns TRBD1, which was not confirmed against the DNA. TRBV1 is assigned pseudogene status. This CDR3 has 15 residues.

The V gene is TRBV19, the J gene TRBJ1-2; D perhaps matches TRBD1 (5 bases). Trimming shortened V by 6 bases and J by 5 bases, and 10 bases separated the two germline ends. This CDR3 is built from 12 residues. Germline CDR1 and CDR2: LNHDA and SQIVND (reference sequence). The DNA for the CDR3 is TGTGCCAGTAGGGACGGGGGATATGGCTACACCTTC. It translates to CASRDGGYGYTF.

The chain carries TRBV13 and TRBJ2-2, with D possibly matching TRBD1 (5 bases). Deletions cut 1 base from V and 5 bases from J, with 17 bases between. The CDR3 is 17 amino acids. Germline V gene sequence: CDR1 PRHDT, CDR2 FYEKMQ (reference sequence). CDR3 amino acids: CASSLERQRLSTGELFF. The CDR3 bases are TGTGCCAGCAGCTTAGAGCGACAGAGGTTGTCGACCGGGGAGCTGTTTTTT.